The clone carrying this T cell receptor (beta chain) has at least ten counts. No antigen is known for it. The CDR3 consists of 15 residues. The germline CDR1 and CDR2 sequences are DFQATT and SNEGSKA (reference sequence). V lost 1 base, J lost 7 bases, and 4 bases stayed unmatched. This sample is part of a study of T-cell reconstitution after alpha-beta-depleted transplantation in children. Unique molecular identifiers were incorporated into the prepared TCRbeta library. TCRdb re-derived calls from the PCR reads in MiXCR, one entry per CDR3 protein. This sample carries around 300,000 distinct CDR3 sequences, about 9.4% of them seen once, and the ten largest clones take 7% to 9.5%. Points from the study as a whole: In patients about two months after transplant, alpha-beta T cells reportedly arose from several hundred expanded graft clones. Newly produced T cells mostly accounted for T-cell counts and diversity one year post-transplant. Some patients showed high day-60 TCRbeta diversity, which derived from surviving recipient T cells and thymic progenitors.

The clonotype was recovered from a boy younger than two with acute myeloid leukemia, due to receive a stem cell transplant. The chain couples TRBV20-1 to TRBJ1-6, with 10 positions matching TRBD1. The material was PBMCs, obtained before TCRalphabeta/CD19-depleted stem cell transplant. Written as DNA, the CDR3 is TGCAGTGCTAGAGGAGGACAGGGGGGGAATTCACCCCTCCACTTT. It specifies CSARGGQGGNSPLHF.